These 31 T cell receptor beta chains were all obtained from the same sample, sequenced in a study of blood T cell repertoires in COVID-19. Clones were sequenced by immunoSEQ multiplex PCR, and TCRdb holds only the in-frame ones, with some missing. This sample has tens of thousands of clones; 74% occur once, and the top ten carry approximately 4.1%. What was sequenced was peripheral blood. These receptors came from a man between 70 and 80 years old with COVID-19, enrolled during active disease.

The chain carries TRBV5-5 and TRBJ1-2, with 7 bases that match TRBD1. The CDR3 is 17 residues long. The germline gives CDR1 SGHKS, CDR2 YYEKEE (reference sequence). Trimming cost V 2 bases and J 4 bases; bases outside gene matches: 14. The DNA of the CDR3 is TGTGCCAGCAGCTTCCACTCCCGGGACAGCGGAACCTATGGCTACACCTTC. As protein: CASSFHSRDSGTYGYTF.

In DNA form, the CDR3 reads TGTGCCACCACGGGACAGAGTCACACCGGGGAGCTGTTTTTT. Amino acid sequence: CATTGQSHTGELFF. The chain recombines TRBV3-1 (or the pseudogene TRBV3-2) with TRBJ2-2; 7 positions match TRBD1. Germline assignment: CDR1 LGHDT and CDR2 YNNKEL (reference sequence). This CDR3 spans 14 amino acids. V trimming: 10 bases; J trimming: 3 bases; junction bases outside the gene matches: 8.

This clone was seen only once. The chain couples TRBV24-1 to TRBJ1-5, with D tentatively TRBD1 (5 bases). The V gene lost 2 bases and the J gene lost 7 bases, with 17 bases spanning the gap. The CDR3 covers 16 residues. Germline V lookup: CDR1 KGHDR, CDR2 SFDVKD. The CDR3 loop is CATSDSSSQVRQPQHF. DNA for the CDR3: TGTGCCACCAGTGATTCAAGCTCACAGGTTCGACAGCCCCAGCATTTT.

The chain is built from TRBV7-2 and TRBJ2-3; 8 nucleotides match TRBD2. J was trimmed by 5 bases and V by 5 bases; bases with no gene match: 6. Germline CDR1 reads SGHTA; CDR2 reads FQGNSA. There are 14 residues in the CDR3. CDR3 sequence reads: CASSAGLAIDTQYF. The CDR3 DNA sequence: TGTGCCAGCAGCGCCGGACTAGCAATAGATACGCAGTATTTT.

V usage is TRBV5-1 and J usage is TRBJ2-5; 11 nucleotides align to TRBD1. J gave up 3 bases and V 1 base, and 2 bases lay outside the gene matches. Germline CDR1 reads SGHRS; CDR2 reads YFSETQ. The CDR3 extends over 15 amino acids. CDR3 DNA sequence: TGCGCCAGCAGCTTGAGGGGACAGGGGGAAGAGACCCAGTACTTC. It codes for CASSLRGQGEETQYF.

This clone was picked up one time. The chain joins TRBV6-2 or TRBV6-3 to TRBJ2-1; 12 positions agree with TRBD2. CDR3 length: 15 amino acids. V gave up 2 bases and J gave up 14 bases; unmatched junction bases: 10. In germline, CDR1 is MNHEY, CDR2 SVGEGT. The CDR3 DNA is TGTGCCAGCAGTTACGGCCTAGCGGGAGGGGGGGAAGAGTTCTTC. Translation gives CASSYGLAGGGEEFF.

V is TRBV20-1 and J is TRBJ1-4; 7 nucleotides align to TRBD1. The length of the CDR3 is 13 residues. CDR1 is DFQATT and CDR2 is SNEGSKA in the germline V gene (reference sequence). After removal of 4 bases from V and 8 bases from J, the junction contained 7 bases not matched to a gene. CDR3 sequence reads: CSAIDRALEKLFF. The CDR3 DNA follows: TGCAGTGCTATTGACAGGGCCCTAGAAAAACTGTTTTTT.

This clone has only a few counts. V and J are TRBV28 and TRBJ1-2; D is possibly TRBD1 (6 bases). The length of the CDR3 is 16 residues. The germline V and J ends were trimmed by 5 bases and 3 bases, with 19 bases remaining between them. Germline V gene data show CDR1 as MDHEN and CDR2 as SYDVKM. Written as DNA, the CDR3 is TGTGCCAGCAGTCGACGAACAGGGTTCGGGCACTATGGCTACACCTTC. It translates to CASSRRTGFGHYGYTF.

J is TRBJ2-2 and V is TRBV4-1; 7 bases align to TRBD1. V shed 2 bases and J 3 bases; nucleotides not matched to a gene: 3. CDR1 is MGHRA and CDR2 is YSYEKL in the germline V gene. This CDR3 has 15 amino acids. As DNA, the CDR3 is TGCGCCAGCAGCCAACGACAGGGCTACACCGGGGAGCTGTTTTTT. Translating gives CASSQRQGYTGELFF.

The chain employs TRBV21-1 and TRBJ2-7; no DNA check was done on the table's D call, TRBD2. TRBV21-1 corresponds to a pseudogene. The CDR3 has 15 amino acids. DNA for the CDR3: TGTGCCAGCAGCCCCCGGCTAGCGGATACCTACGAGCAGTACTTC. Translated: CASSPRLADTYEQYF.

J is TRBJ1-1 and V is TRBV5-5, with TRBD1 matching over 7 bases. The trim removed 4 bases at V and 4 bases at J, leaving 10 bases unmatched. Germline loops: CDR1 SGHKS, CDR2 YYEKEE (reference sequence). The CDR3 sequence is 15 residues long. Here the CDR3 DNA reads TGTGCCAGCAGCGGGAAACAGGGGATTGGCACTGAAGCTTTCTTT. It codes for CASSGKQGIGTEAFF. Combining the CDR3 with reference TRBV5-5 and TRBJ1-1 gives the whole variable domain DAGVTQSPTHLIKTRGQQVTLRCSPISGHKSVSWYQQVLGQGPQFIFQYYEKEERGRGNFPDRFSARQFPNYSSELNVNALLLGDSALYLCASSGKQGIGTEAFFGQGTRLTVV.

The V gene is TRBV7-2, the J gene TRBJ2-7; 8 bases align to TRBD2. From germline, CDR1 is SGHTA and CDR2 FQGNSA. CDR3 length: 16 residues. V trimming: 1 base; J trimming: 7 bases; junction bases outside the gene matches: 12. This CDR3 is CASSLELGAGEREQYF. CDR3 nucleotide sequence: TGTGCCAGCAGCTTAGAGTTGGGAGCGGGAGAACGGGAGCAGTACTTC.

The CDR3 bases are TGCGCCAGCAGCCCGTTAGGGGGAGTAACGTCAGGGGAGCTGTTTTTT. Translation: CASSPLGGVTSGELFF. The V gene is TRBV4-3, the J gene TRBJ2-2; tentative D call: TRBD1 (6 bases). The CDR3 has 16 residues. Germline V lookup: CDR1 LGHNA, CDR2 YSLEER. Trimming took 4 bases from V and 8 from J, leaving 20 bases between them.

This rearrangement joins TRBV19 to TRBJ2-7; tentatively, D is TRBD2 (5 bases). V lost 9 bases, J lost 3 bases, and 18 bases lay in between. The CDR3 length is 14 residues. CDR1 is LNHDA, CDR2 SQIVND, per germline (reference sequence). The DNA for the CDR3 is TGTGCCAGCGGGGTTGGTTTAGATTTCTACGAGCAGTACTTC. Its translation is CASGVGLDFYEQYF.

The chain links TRBV28 to TRBJ1-1, with TRBD1 matching over 11 bases. Germline-derived CDR1 and CDR2 are MDHEN and SYDVKM. V was clipped by 7 bases and J by 3 bases; unmatched bases: 7. The CDR3 consists of 15 residues. The CDR3 loop is CASTEGGQGDTEAFF. DNA of the CDR3: TGTGCCAGCACCGAGGGGGGACAGGGGGACACTGAAGCTTTCTTT.

V is TRBV28 and J is TRBJ2-5; 10 bases map to TRBD2. The germline CDR1 and CDR2 sequences are MDHEN and SYDVKM. There are 17 residues in the CDR3. J was trimmed by 5 bases and V by 8 bases; bases with no gene match: 17. The CDR3 spells CASPPEGLAGDSETQYF. The CDR3 region has the DNA TGTGCCAGCCCTCCCGAGGGGCTAGCGGGAGATTCGGAGACCCAGTACTTC.

V usage is TRBV7-8 and J usage is TRBJ1-1, with 8 bases matching TRBD1. The length of the CDR3 is 13 residues. With V trimmed by 5 bases and J by 10 bases, 9 bases remained unmatched. Germline CDR1 SGHVS, CDR2 FQNEAQ. The CDR3 DNA reads as TGTGCCAGCAGCGAACAGGGGGATCGACGAGCTTTCTTT. Its translation is CASSEQGDRRAFF.

V usage is TRBV20-1 and J usage is TRBJ1-1; D remains unclear. Trimming shortened V by 4 bases and J by 0 bases, and 3 bases separated the two germline ends. The CDR3 loop spans 11 amino acids. Per the germline V gene, CDR1 is DFQATT and CDR2 is SNEGSKA (reference sequence). CDR3 coding DNA: TGCAGTGCTATTATGAACACTGAAGCTTTCTTT. This encodes CSAIMNTEAFF.

This clone turned up a few times. The V and J genes are TRBV7-9 and TRBJ1-2, with 11 bases lining up with TRBD1. Germline assignment: CDR1 SEHNR and CDR2 FQNEAQ (reference sequence). V lost 5 bases to trimming and J lost 5 bases; unmatched junction nucleotides: 7. This CDR3 region has 15 residues. CDR3 protein: CASSIGTGGGYGYTF. The CDR3 DNA reads as TGTGCCAGCAGCATTGGGACAGGGGGAGGGTATGGCTACACCTTC.

This clone was counted once. J is TRBJ2-1 and V is TRBV23-1; TRBD2 aligns across 11 bases. TRBV23-1 is an open reading frame, and its role is uncertain. V shed 3 bases, J shed 0 bases, and the junction held 10 bases outside the gene matches. This CDR3 is built from 19 residues. The CDR3 reads CASSQELGLAGDSYNEQFF. The DNA for the CDR3 is TGCGCCAGCAGTCAGGAGTTAGGACTAGCGGGCGACTCCTACAATGAGCAGTTCTTC.

The rearrangement links TRBV7-3 to TRBJ2-1, with 9 bases fitting TRBD2. The CDR3 has 16 residues. Per the germline V gene, CDR1 is SGHTA and CDR2 is FQGTGA. J lost 7 bases, V lost 1 base, and 8 bases had no gene match. CDR3 protein: CASSLNSAGGGNEQFF. As DNA, the CDR3 is TGTGCCAGCAGCTTAAATAGTGCGGGAGGGGGGAATGAGCAGTTCTTC.

This clone has just a few counts. This rearrangement joins TRBV4-2 to TRBJ2-7, with TRBD2 matching 8 bases. The CDR3 runs to 16 residues. The V gene end was trimmed by 0 bases and the J gene end by 0 bases; junction bases not matched to a gene: 4. Germline values: CDR1 LGHNA, CDR2 YNFKEQ. The CDR3 DNA reads as TGTGCCAGCAGCCAAGATCCTAGCGGGTCCTCCTACGAGCAGTACTTC. It yields the protein CASSQDPSGSSYEQYF.

The chain has TRBV28 and TRBJ1-3, with D unresolved. The CDR3 sequence is 20 residues long. Trimming pared 5 bases from V and 6 bases from J, leaving 32 bases between. From germline, CDR1 is MDHEN and CDR2 SYDVKM. In nucleotides, the CDR3 is TGTGCCAGCAGTCCCCTTTCCCCCATCCAGTCTGGAGAGGTGATAAACACCATATATTTT. Protein product: CASSPLSPIQSGEVINTIYF.

This chain connects TRBV18 to TRBJ2-7; 7 bases are a match to TRBD1. This CDR3 region has 16 residues. Germline CDR1 and CDR2: KGHSH and LQKENI. V dropped 6 bases and J dropped 5; count of bases not matched to a gene: 16. The CDR3 region has the DNA TGTGCCAGCTCGCCCACTGACAGGGATCCTCGGCACGAGCAGTACTTC. This translates into CASSPTDRDPRHEQYF.

Note on this clone: An end of the junction does not agree with germline; a read error may underlie this. V usage is TRBV4-1 and J usage is TRBJ1-6, with no clear D. Germline V gene lookup returns CDR1 MGHRA and CDR2 YSYEKL. This CDR3 region has 13 residues. The CDR3 is CASSQVGDSPLHF. CDR3 DNA: TGCGCCAGCAGCCAAGTCGGGGATTCCCCCCTCCACTTT.

The chain uses TRBV19 and TRBJ1-5; TRBD1 is a possible D gene (6 bases). CDR3 length: 14 amino acids. Germline CDR1 and CDR2: LNHDA and SQIVND (reference sequence). V was shortened by 5 bases and J by 3 bases, with 11 bases between the two germline ends. The CDR3: CASSHRDTNQPQHF. The CDR3 DNA sequence: TGTGCCAGTAGTCACCGGGACACCAATCAGCCCCAGCATTTT.

The V and J genes are TRBV7-2 and TRBJ1-5, with 7 bases matching TRBD1. From germline, CDR1 is SGHTA and CDR2 FQGNSA. The length of the CDR3 is 15 residues. The V gene end was trimmed by 5 bases and the J gene end by 4 bases; junction bases not matched to a gene: 8. CDR3 sequence: CASSRDSLLNQPQHF. The CDR3 DNA follows: TGTGCCAGCAGCCGGGACAGCTTATTAAATCAGCCCCAGCATTTT.

V is TRBV5-4 and J is TRBJ2-4; the match to TRBD2 covers 9 bases. This CDR3 is 16 amino acids long. The J segment lost 9 bases and the V segment lost 4 bases, leaving 14 bases of the junction unmatched. CDR1 and CDR2 (germline): SGHNT, YYREEE (reference sequence). The DNA of the CDR3 is TGTGCCAGCAGCCCGGGGACTAGCAGACAGGGTGGCATTCAGTACTTC. This codes for CASSPGTSRQGGIQYF.

The chain is built from TRBV14 and TRBJ2-5; the match to TRBD2 covers 10 bases. J was trimmed by 4 bases and V by 4 bases; bases with no gene match: 6. The germline V gene encodes CDR1 SGHDN and CDR2 FVKESK. CDR3 length equals 15 residues. The CDR3 nucleotides are TGTGCCAGCAGCCCTTTACTAGCGGGATCAGAGACCCAGTACTTC. This translates into CASSPLLAGSETQYF. Full variable domain (rest looked up from reference TRBV14 and TRBJ2-5): EAGVTQFPSHSVIEKGQTVTLRCDPISGHDNLYWYRRVMGKEIKFLLHFVKESKQDESGMPNNRFLAERTGGTYSTLKVQPAELEDSGVYFCASSPLLAGSETQYFGPGTRLLVL.

The chain links TRBV4-1 to TRBJ2-1, with D unresolved. Trimming shortened V by 1 base and J by 0 bases, and 7 bases separated the two germline ends. CDR1 is MGHRA and CDR2 is YSYEKL in the germline V gene. This CDR3 has 15 amino acids. CDR3 loop: CASSQVAVSYNEQFF. CDR3 DNA: TGCGCCAGCAGCCAAGTCGCAGTCTCCTACAATGAGCAGTTCTTC.

This clone appeared a few times. V usage is TRBV6-6 and J usage is TRBJ2-1; D is possibly TRBD2 (5 bases). The CDR3 spans 15 residues. The V end was cut by 2 bases, the J end by 10 bases, with 18 bases between. Germline-derived CDR1 and CDR2 are MNHNY and SVGAGI (reference sequence). The chain's CDR3 is CASSYTTGPGFEQFF. Here the CDR3 DNA reads TGTGCCAGCAGTTACACGACTGGTCCGGGGTTCGAGCAGTTCTTC.